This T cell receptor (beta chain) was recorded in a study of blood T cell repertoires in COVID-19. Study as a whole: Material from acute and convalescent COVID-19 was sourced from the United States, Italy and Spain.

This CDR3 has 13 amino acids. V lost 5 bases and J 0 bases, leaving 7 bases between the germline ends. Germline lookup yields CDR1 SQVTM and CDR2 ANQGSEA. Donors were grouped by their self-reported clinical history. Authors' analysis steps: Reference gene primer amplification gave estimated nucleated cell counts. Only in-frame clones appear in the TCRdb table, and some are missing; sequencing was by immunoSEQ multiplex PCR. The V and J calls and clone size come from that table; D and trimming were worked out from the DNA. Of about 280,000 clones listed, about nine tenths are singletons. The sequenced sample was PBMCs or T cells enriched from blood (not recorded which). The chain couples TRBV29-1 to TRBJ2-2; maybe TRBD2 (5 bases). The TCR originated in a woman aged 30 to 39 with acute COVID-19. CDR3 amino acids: CSVSGTNTGELFF. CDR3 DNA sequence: TGCAGCGTTAGCGGCACGAACACCGGGGAGCTGTTTTTT.